Below, one TCR beta chain is given with its context. This clonotype was counted between two and nine times. Its antigen remains undetermined. The record has no base qualities; no much larger clone is one base away. The data were taken from a study of spatial heterogeneity in lung cancer (dated by TCRdb to the late 2010s). A note on the overall study: The donors were about 65 patients from the lung TRACERx cohort who had early-stage, untreated non-small cell lung cancer. Both alpha and beta chains were TCR-sequenced in 220 or so tumor regions, about 64 matched nontumor lung samples and roughly 50 PBMC samples obtained at surgery. In the raw uncorrected reads, each unique combination of TCR and UMI appeared more than ten times on average. In non-small cell lung cancer, the study quantitatively compared TCR alpha and beta repertoires across several tumor regions, matched nontumor lung, and blood. Beta-chain transcripts were consistently detected in greater numbers than alpha-chain transcripts, which likely reflected higher beta-chain transcript abundance. Follow-up PBMC samples were sequenced whenever the samples were available, and the median time to follow-up was 2 to 3 years after resection. Nonsynonymous mutation counts, determined by whole-exome sequencing of tumor tissue, were related to features of the TCR repertoire.

Paper-wide results and their limitations: Comparisons of baseline and follow-up blood repertoires included only around 13 patients. Confirming at a functional level the hypothesis that regional TCRs recognize regional mutations was considered to require additional single-cell paired TCR alpha and beta sequencing. Ubiquitous expanded tumor TCRs were found in blood more often at tumor resection than at routine follow-up.

The sample's time point label, decoded: blood at routine non-recurrence follow-up after resection. For TCR sequencing, whole RNA was extracted from tumor and nontumor lung tissue, or from cryopreserved PBMC samples, and no cell sorting was done. A patient was chosen for TCR sequencing only when enough RNA was available from at least two tumor regions. The method was 5' RACE. The sequencer was a NextSeq 500. The TCR library protocol attached a unique molecular identifier to each TCR cDNA molecule to allow correction of PCR and sequencing errors. Processing in the source paper ran as follows. TCR identification, UMI-based error correction and CDR3 extraction were performed with Decombinator tools. Expanded TCRs were defined as those above a frequency of 2 per 1,000, corresponding to the top 1% of the tumor frequency distribution. Renyi diversity was calculated using the R vegan package after each repertoire was subsampled 100 times to 5,000 TCRs. CDR3 similarity networks were constructed using string-kernel similarity of amino acid triplets, with links drawn between CDR3s whose pairwise similarity was above 0.82. TCRdb trimmed public reads at Q25 via fastp, called clones via MiXCR and kept in-frame beta chains. Every CDR3 protein is listed once, alongside the most common genes and DNA of its rows. The V and J calls, along with clone size, are taken from TCRdb and not from the paper's own processing. This sample comprises some 120,000 distinct CDR3 sequences, 12% of them detected only once. In total, the top ten clones hold around 16% of the sample.

Relative to germline, V is 0 bases shorter and J is 7 bases shorter, with 10 bases between their ends. The CDR3 sequence holds 15 residues, the cysteine and phenylalanine included. CDR3 DNA only is kept here, 45 bases in frame from base 1. CDR1 ENHRY and CDR2 SYGVKD are derived from the germline V gene. This TCR came from a male donor with early-stage non-small cell lung cancer. The specimen comprised PBMCs, sampled at follow-up. The chain is made from TRBV10-3 and TRBJ1-6; a confident D gene designation cannot be given. The bases are TGTGCCATCAGTGAGTCGCGGCGAGACAATTCACCCCTCCACTTT. Protein translation: CAISESRRDNSPLHF.